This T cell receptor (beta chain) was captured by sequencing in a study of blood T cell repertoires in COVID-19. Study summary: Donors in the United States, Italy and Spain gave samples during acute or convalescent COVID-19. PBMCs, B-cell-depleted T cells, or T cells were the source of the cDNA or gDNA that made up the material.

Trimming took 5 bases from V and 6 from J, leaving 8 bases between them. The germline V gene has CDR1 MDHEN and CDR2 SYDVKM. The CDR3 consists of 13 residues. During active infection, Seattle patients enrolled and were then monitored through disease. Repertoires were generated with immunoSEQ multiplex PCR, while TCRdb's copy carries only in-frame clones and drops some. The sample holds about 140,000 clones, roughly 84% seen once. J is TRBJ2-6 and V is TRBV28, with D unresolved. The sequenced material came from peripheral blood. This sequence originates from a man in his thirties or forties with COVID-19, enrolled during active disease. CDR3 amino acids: CASSPSLANVLTF. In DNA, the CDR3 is TGTGCCAGCAGTCCCTCTTTGGCCAACGTCCTGACTTTC. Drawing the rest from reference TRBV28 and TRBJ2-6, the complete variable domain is DVKVTQSSRYLVKRTGEKVFLECVQDMDHENMFWYRQDPGLGLRLIYFSYDVKMKEKGDIPEGYSVSREKKERFSLILESASTNQTSMYLCASSPSLANVLTFGAGSRLTVL.